This T cell receptor beta chain comes out of a study of cytotoxic CD8 clonotypes in ibrutinib-treated CLL. Repertoires were generated with immunoSEQ multiplex PCR, while TCRdb's copy carries only in-frame clones and drops some. Of 200,000 to 250,000 clones detected, roughly 79% appear once; the ten largest clones hold about an eighth. This clone was seen only a few times. The CDR3 has 17 residues. In germline, CDR1 is SGHDT, CDR2 YYEEEE. Deletions cut 2 bases from V and 0 bases from J, with 15 bases between. This clonotype originated in a human donor with chronic lymphocytic leukemia. The rearrangement joins TRBV5-6 to TRBJ1-3; tentatively, D is TRBD1 (6 bases). The sequencing here drew on PBMCs, taken after 12 months of ibrutinib treatment. CDR3 loop: CASSLPRGHSSGNTIYF. CDR3 DNA: TGTGCCAGCAGCTTACCCAGGGGCCACAGCTCTGGAAACACCATATATTTT.